One and the same sample provided the 32 T cell receptor beta chains below, sequenced in a study of blood T cells in healthy people across ages. It was with a sample-barcoded 5' primer and a J-beta primer mix that a second PCR of roughly 7 to 12 cycles was run. TCRdb itself ran the 5' RACE reads through MiXCR, one entry per CDR3 protein. Among around 1.5 million distinct CDR3 sequences, roughly a third were seen once, and the ten largest hold 10% to 12%. Source material: blood. These TCRs come from a woman aged 30 to 39 in good health.

This clonotype was observed a handful of times. This chain joins TRBV27 and TRBJ1-2, with TRBD1 as a possible D gene (6 bases). CDR3 length: 15 amino acids. Looked up from germline, CDR1 is MNHEY and CDR2 is SMNVEV (reference sequence). Trimming took 4 bases from V and 1 from J, leaving 13 bases between them. The CDR3 loop is CASSSETGFNYGYTF. CDR3 bases: TGTGCCAGCAGTTCCGAGACAGGCTTTAACTATGGCTACACCTTC.

This clonotype was recorded a few times. The chain joins TRBV10-3 to TRBJ2-1; TRBD2 might be the D (6 bases). V lost 2 bases, J lost 4 bases, and 9 bases lay in between. The CDR3 loop spans 14 amino acids. Germline V gene lookup returns CDR1 ENHRY and CDR2 SYGVKD. CDR3 loop: CAISERERYNEQFF. Here the CDR3 DNA reads TGTGCCATCAGTGAGCGGGAGAGATACAATGAGCAGTTCTTC.

In this sample, this clonotype turned up many times. The rearrangement uses TRBV7-6 and TRBJ2-5; 8 nucleotides agree with TRBD2. V was pared by 2 bases and J by 2 bases, with 7 bases of the junction left unmatched. Germline CDR1 and CDR2: SGHVS and FNYEAQ. The CDR3 is made up of 16 amino acids. The DNA of the CDR3 is TGTGCCAGCAGCTTATTCGCGGGAGGAGGTCAAGAGACCCAGTACTTC. This encodes CASSLFAGGGQETQYF.

This clonotype was found a few times. The gene calls are TRBV20-1 and TRBJ1-5; the D gene is possibly TRBD1 (5 bases). Trimming took 5 bases from V and 0 from J, leaving 11 bases between them. The CDR3 totals 14 residues. Germline V CDR1 and CDR2: DFQATT, SNEGSKA (reference sequence). The CDR3 region is CSAPPGPSNQPQHF. Written as DNA, the CDR3 is TGCAGTGCTCCTCCGGGACCTAGCAATCAGCCCCAGCATTTT.

The gene calls are TRBV27 and TRBJ2-3; 13 bases match TRBD2. Germline assignment: CDR1 MNHEY and CDR2 SMNVEV (reference sequence). CDR3 length: 14 residues. V was clipped by 6 bases and J by 4 bases; unmatched bases: 1. As DNA, the CDR3 is TGTGCCAGCAGGGGGACTAGCGGGGCAGATACGCAGTATTTT. Its translation: CASRGTSGADTQYF.

This chain links TRBV7-9 with TRBJ1-1; D is unclear. The CDR3 covers 12 residues. V gave up 11 bases and J gave up 2 bases, with 12 bases separating them. Germline V gives CDR1 SEHNR, CDR2 FQNEAQ (reference sequence). The CDR3 DNA is TGTGCCGTGAAGGCCGAAAACACTGAAGCTTTCTTT. This codes for CAVKAENTEAFF. Variable domain in full (rest from reference TRBV7-9 and TRBJ1-1): DTGVSQNPRHKITKRGQNVTFRCDPISEHNRLYWYRQTLGQGPEFLTYFQNEAQLEKSRLLSDRFSAERPKGSFSTLEIQRTEQGDSAMYLCAVKAENTEAFFGQGTRLTVV.

The chain has TRBV2 and TRBJ2-1; D perhaps matches TRBD1 (6 bases). The CDR3 extends over 14 amino acids. V was shortened by 2 bases and J by 10 bases, with 15 bases between the two germline ends. Per the germline V gene, CDR1 is SNHLY and CDR2 is FYNNEI. CDR3 DNA: TGTGCCAGCAGTGAAAGGTATCAGGGGTTCGAGCAGTTCTTC. Translation gives CASSERYQGFEQFF.

The DNA for the CDR3 is TGTGCCAGCAGCTCGACACCCTACGAGCAGTACTTC. Translating it yields CASSSTPYEQYF. The chain has TRBV7-6 and TRBJ2-7; unclear D gene. The CDR3 has 12 amino acids. Germline CDR1 and CDR2: SGHVS and FNYEAQ. The V and J ends lost 4 bases and 2 bases respectively, with 6 bases between them. The whole variable domain, remainder taken from reference TRBV7-6 and TRBJ2-7, is GAGVSQSPRYKVTKRGQDVALRCDPISGHVSLYWYRQALGQGPEFLTYFNYEAQQDKSGLPNDRFSAERPEGSISTLTIQRTEQRDSAMYRCASSSTPYEQYFGPGTRLTVT.

The V and J genes are TRBV7-3 and TRBJ2-1; tentatively, D is TRBD1 (6 bases). This CDR3 is 15 amino acids long. V was cut by 5 bases and J by 4 bases, with 15 bases left in between. Germline assignment: CDR1 SGHTA and CDR2 FQGTGA. The CDR3 region has the DNA TGTGCCAGCAGCCCACAAAGGGGGATGTACAATGAGCAGTTCTTC. Translated, it gives CASSPQRGMYNEQFF. The full variable domain, its missing parts supplied by reference TRBV7-3 and TRBJ2-1, is GAGVSQTPSNKVTEKGKYVELRCDPISGHTALYWYRQSLGQGPEFLIYFQGTGAADDSGLPNDRFFAVRPEGSVSTLKIQRTERGDSAVYLCASSPQRGMYNEQFFGPGTRLTVL.

This chain links TRBV7-8 with TRBJ2-6, with D possibly being TRBD1 or TRBD2 (5 bases each). V was clipped by 5 bases and J by 0 bases, with 14 bases between them. Germline V gives CDR1 SGHVS, CDR2 FQNEAQ. The CDR3 loop spans 17 amino acids. The CDR3 reads CASSEPRGRSGANVLTF. The CDR3 DNA sequence: TGTGCCAGCAGCGAGCCCCGGGGCCGCTCTGGGGCCAACGTCCTGACTTTC. Full variable domain (remainder filled in from reference TRBV7-8 and TRBJ2-6): GAGVSQSPRYKVAKRGQDVALRCDPISGHVSLFWYQQALGQGPEFLTYFQNEAQLDKSGLPSDRFFAERPEGSVSTLKIQRTQQEDSAVYLCASSEPRGRSGANVLTFGAGSRLTVL.

Concerning this clonotype itself: Sequence at one end of the junction differs from germline and may be a read error. This chain links TRBV7-9 with TRBJ2-7, with D perhaps TRBD1 (6 bases). CDR3 length equals 17 residues. Germline V lookup: CDR1 SEHNR, CDR2 FQNEAQ (reference sequence). The CDR3 spells CASSSIVGPGHRREQYF. CDR3 nucleotide sequence: TGTGCTAGCAGCTCAATTGTTGGGCCGGGACACCGAAGAGAGCAGTACTTC.

The chain has TRBV5-1 and TRBJ2-7; TRBD2 matches at 12 bases. J gave up 3 bases and V 4 bases, and 2 bases lay outside the gene matches. From germline, CDR1 is SGHRS and CDR2 YFSETQ. The CDR3 runs 14 residues. The CDR3 here is CASSMGLAGYEQYF. The CDR3 DNA reads as TGCGCCAGCAGCATGGGACTAGCGGGCTACGAGCAGTACTTC.

The rearrangement uses TRBV5-1 and TRBJ2-5; 9 bases map to TRBD1. CDR3 length equals 15 residues. Trimming cost V 0 bases and J 7 bases; bases outside gene matches: 7. CDR1 and CDR2 (germline): SGHRS, YFSETQ. The CDR3 coding sequence is TGCGCCAGCAGCTTGGCGGGACAGGGCGCTGGGACCCAGTACTTC. This encodes CASSLAGQGAGTQYF.

The chain joins TRBV28 to TRBJ2-3, with 9 bases identical to TRBD2. The CDR3 extends over 16 amino acids. J gave up 4 bases and V 4 bases, and 9 bases lay outside the gene matches. Germline V gene sequence: CDR1 MDHEN, CDR2 SYDVKM. Written as DNA, the CDR3 is TGTGCCAGCAGTTCCCGCCTAGCGGGAAACTCAGATACGCAGTATTTT. Amino acids: CASSSRLAGNSDTQYF.

This chain connects TRBV2 to TRBJ1-2; the D is unclear. CDR1 SNHLY and CDR2 FYNNEI come from the germline V gene. The CDR3 consists of 12 residues. The V and J ends lost 7 bases and 4 bases respectively, with 10 bases between them. The CDR3 region has the DNA TGTGCCAGCATAGGGTCTGGCTATGGCTACACCTTC. This encodes CASIGSGYGYTF. Combining the CDR3 with reference TRBV2 and TRBJ1-2 gives the whole variable domain EPEVTQTPSHQVTQMGQEVILRCVPISNHLYFYWYRQILGQKVEFLVSFYNNEISEKSEIFDDQFSVERPDGSNFTLKIRSTKLEDSAMYFCASIGSGYGYTFGSGTRLTVV.

The chain employs TRBV5-6 and TRBJ2-2, with D uncertain. This CDR3 spans 13 amino acids. In germline, CDR1 is SGHDT, CDR2 YYEEEE. V was clipped by 2 bases and J by 4 bases, with 6 bases between them. The CDR3 DNA reads TGTGCCAGCAGCTTCAGTTCCACCGGGGAGCTGTTTTTT. Translating gives CASSFSSTGELFF.

This clonotype was detected only a few times. The rearrangement uses TRBV5-1 and TRBJ2-2; D is tentatively TRBD1 or TRBD2 (5 bases each). The CDR3 has 16 amino acids. Trimming shortened V by 2 bases and J by 3 bases, and 14 bases separated the two germline ends. Germline loops: CDR1 SGHRS, CDR2 YFSETQ. The CDR3, as DNA: TGCGCCAGCAGCTTCCCCGGGGACCGGGACACCGGGGAGCTGTTTTTT. It translates to CASSFPGDRDTGELFF.

This chain connects TRBV11-2 to TRBJ1-2; 12 bases map to TRBD1. The germline gives CDR1 SGHAT, CDR2 FQNNGV. V was pared by 5 bases and J by 2 bases, with 3 bases of the junction left unmatched. This CDR3 has 15 residues. The CDR3 sequence: CASSRDRGPNYGYTF. CDR3 DNA: TGTGCCAGCAGCCGGGACAGGGGGCCCAACTATGGCTACACCTTC.

V and J are TRBV5-1 and TRBJ2-7; 12 bases line up with TRBD1. The DNA end favors TRBJ2-5, so the J call may be wrong. This CDR3 comprises 18 residues. Per germline, CDR1 SGHRS and CDR2 YFSETQ. The DNA for the CDR3 is TGCGCCAGCAGCGTGGGACAGGGGGCCTCCCCCCGGCCGGAGACCCAGTACTTC. Translation gives CASSVGQGASPRPETQYF.

This clonotype has a count of ten or more. This sequence joins TRBV29-1 and TRBJ2-7, with 7 nucleotides matching TRBD1. Germline V gene sequence: CDR1 SQVTM, CDR2 ANQGSEA. V was clipped by 4 bases and J by 3 bases; unmatched bases: 6. This CDR3 spans 13 amino acids. The CDR3 DNA follows: TGCAGCGTTGGTCTGTCAGGGGGCTACGAGCAGTACTTC. Translating gives CSVGLSGGYEQYF.

The V gene is TRBV3-1, the J gene TRBJ2-1; D tentatively fits TRBD1 or TRBD2 (6 bases each). Germline CDR1 is LGHDT and CDR2 is YNNKEL (reference sequence). Trimming stripped 6 bases from V and 4 bases from J, with 16 bases between. This CDR3 has 15 residues. CDR3 protein: CASSPSEGGYNEQFF. The CDR3 DNA follows: TGTGCCAGCAGTCCCTCCGAGGGGGGTTACAATGAGCAGTTCTTC.

This clonotype was counted once. The rearrangement uses TRBV11-2 and TRBJ2-1; possible D gene TRBD2, 6 bases. CDR1 SGHAT and CDR2 FQNNGV come from the germline V gene. The CDR3 has 16 amino acids. The V gene lost 0 bases and the J gene lost 7 bases, with 16 bases spanning the gap. The CDR3 loop is CASSLDALAWGNEQFF. The CDR3 nucleotides are TGTGCCAGCAGCTTAGATGCGCTAGCGTGGGGGAATGAGCAGTTCTTC.

This clonotype was counted a few times. The chain employs TRBV11-2 and TRBJ2-7, with TRBD2 matching 12 bases. The trim removed 0 bases at V and 5 bases at J, leaving 2 bases unmatched. In germline, CDR1 is SGHAT, CDR2 FQNNGV. This CDR3 has 15 amino acids. The CDR3 bases are TGTGCCAGCAGCTTAGAACGGACTAGCGGGGACGAGCAGTACTTC. Encoded protein: CASSLERTSGDEQYF.

This clonotype was seen a handful of times. The rearrangement uses TRBV20-1 and TRBJ1-4; 7 nucleotides line up with TRBD1. CDR1 is DFQATT and CDR2 is SNEGSKA in the germline V gene (reference sequence). Trimming took 5 bases from V and 8 from J; bases not matched to a gene: 2. This CDR3 spans 11 amino acids. The CDR3 sequence is CSAPGGEKLFF. The DNA of the CDR3 is TGCAGTGCTCCAGGGGGAGAAAAACTGTTTTTT.

This clonotype turned up a few times. J is TRBJ2-7 and V is TRBV13; D is tentatively TRBD1 or TRBD2 (5 bases each). Germline V gives CDR1 PRHDT, CDR2 FYEKMQ (reference sequence). V lost 1 base to trimming and J lost 7 bases, with 14 bases between them. CDR3 size: 14 residues. DNA of the CDR3: TGTGCCAGCAGCTTAGAGGGACGGGCCTTGGAGCAGTACTTC. It codes for CASSLEGRALEQYF.

This sequence joins TRBV6-6 and TRBJ1-1; TRBD1 matches at 9 bases. CDR1 and CDR2 (germline): MNHNY, SVGAGI (reference sequence). J gave up 4 bases and V 9 bases, and 6 bases lay outside the gene matches. CDR3 size: 13 residues. Written as DNA, the CDR3 is TGTGCCAGTCTGACAGGGGGGTCCACTGAAGCTTTCTTT. This sequence encodes CASLTGGSTEAFF.

This clonotype was found many times. The chain has TRBV9 and TRBJ2-7; D may be TRBD2 (5 bases). This CDR3 region has 15 residues. V lost 0 bases and J 3 bases, leaving 13 bases between the germline ends. Germline loops: CDR1 SGDLS, CDR2 YYNGEE. CDR3 in amino acids: CASSVDLAPSYEQYF. CDR3 DNA: TGTGCCAGCAGCGTAGACCTAGCCCCCAGCTACGAGCAGTACTTC.

This clonotype has a single count. The chain employs TRBV5-8 and TRBJ2-7; D may be TRBD2 (7 bases). Germline V gene data show CDR1 as SGHTS and CDR2 as YDEGEE. V lost 0 bases to trimming and J lost 6 bases, with 16 bases between them. The CDR3 sequence is 15 residues long. CDR3 bases: TGTGCCAGCAGCTTGGCCTGGCAGGGAGGGGGCGAGCAGTACTTC. As protein: CASSLAWQGGGEQYF.

The chain couples TRBV11-2 to TRBJ2-1, with D possibly TRBD2 on 6 matching bases. The CDR3 length is 16 residues. The germline V and J ends were trimmed by 1 base and 10 bases, with 20 bases remaining between them. From germline, CDR1 is SGHAT and CDR2 FQNNGV. CDR3: CASSLALREAHVEQFF. The CDR3 DNA follows: TGTGCCAGCAGCTTAGCGTTAAGGGAGGCCCACGTCGAGCAGTTCTTC.

This clonotype was seen only once. This chain joins TRBV11-2 and TRBJ2-7; 10 positions match TRBD1. Germline V lookup: CDR1 SGHAT, CDR2 FQNNGV. This CDR3 has 20 amino acids. V lost 0 bases to trimming and J lost 2 bases; unmatched junction nucleotides: 16. Here the CDR3 DNA reads TGTGCCAGCAGCTTAGAAAGACAGGGGGCTCGGGACCCCTCGACCTACGAGCAGTACTTC. Its protein product is CASSLERQGARDPSTYEQYF.

The V and J genes are TRBV5-1 and TRBJ2-1; a possible D gene is TRBD2 (6 bases). Trimming removed 7 bases at V and 0 bases at J, with 14 bases between. The CDR3 spans 15 residues. Per the germline V gene, CDR1 is SGHRS and CDR2 is YFSETQ. The CDR3 nucleotides are TGCGCCAGCTCTTATATAGCGGACTCCTACAATGAGCAGTTCTTC. Translating it yields CASSYIADSYNEQFF.

To note about this clonotype: At one end the junction does not follow the germline gene, possibly because of a read error. The rearrangement links TRBV7-9 to TRBJ2-3; TRBD2 matches at 10 bases. The germline CDR1 and CDR2 sequences are SEHNR and FQNEAQ (reference sequence). The CDR3 sequence is 18 residues long. This CDR3 reads CASSPTLGTSARTNTQYF. Written as DNA, the CDR3 is TGTGCCAGCAGCCCGACACTTGGGACTAGCGCCCGCACAAATACGCAGTATTTT.